This is a list of T cell receptor beta chains from one sample in a study of OX40 agonist ivuxolimab in advanced cancers. Some clones are missing from TCRdb's copy, which holds only in-frame ones; the method was immunoSEQ multiplex PCR. Counted here are fewer than 95,000 clones, 75% to 90% occurring once; the ten biggest clones make up less than 8%. Specimen: CD4+ or CD8+ T cells sorted from blood, collected in a trial of the OX40 agonist ivuxolimab. The receptors come from an adult with an advanced solid tumor such as melanoma, head and neck, liver or kidney cancer. CDR3s include the opening cysteine and the closing phenylalanine or tryptophan. Each record gives: D gene, J gene, clone size, V gene, CDR3 DNA, CDR3 protein. A D gene is named only where the DNA matches it firmly. Only some rows state a clone size, as once, few, many or a class for expanded clones.

.	TRBJ2-7	.	TRBV6-1	TGTGCCAGCAGTGAACTCCCAGGTAGGATCTACGAGCAGTACTTC	CASSELPGRIYEQYF
.	TRBJ1-1	.	TRBV7-9	TGTGCCAGCAGCTCCCGGACCATGAACACTGAAGCTTTCTTT	CASSSRTMNTEAFF
.	TRBJ1-4	.	TRBV30	TGTGCCTGGAGCCACACAGTAGCAACTAATGAAAAACTGTTTTTT	CAWSHTVATNEKLFF
TRBD1	TRBJ2-7	.	TRBV29-1	TGCAGCGTTGAAGAAGGGGACAGGACCAACGAGCAGTACTTC	CSVEEGDRTNEQYF
TRBD1	TRBJ2-7	.	TRBV6-6	TGTGCCAGCAGTTACGCACCGGGACAGGGGGGCTACGAGCAGTACTTC	CASSYAPGQGGYEQYF
.	TRBJ2-7	.	TRBV10-3	TGTGCCATCAGTCCGGGACTTCTAACCTACGAGCAGTACTTC	CAISPGLLTYEQYF
TRBD1	TRBJ1-2	.	TRBV7-2	TGTGCCAGCAGCTTGGGGACAGTCTTCTATGGCTACACCTTC	CASSLGTVFYGYTF
.	TRBJ2-5	.	TRBV7-7	TGTGCTAGCAGCTTGGGTGGAGGTTGGGAGACCCAGTACTTC	CASSLGGGWETQYF
TRBD1	TRBJ2-2	.	TRBV18	TGTGCCAGCTCACCACGCTTTGACAGGGTAGGAGCCGGGGAGCTGTTTTTT	CASSPRFDRVGAGELFF
.	TRBJ1-2	.	TRBV27	TGTGCCAGCAGGGGAGCGGGTGGCTACACCTTC	CASRGAGGYTF
.	TRBJ1-1	.	TRBV19	TGTGCCAGTAGAAGGGACGCCAAAAACACTGAAGCTTTCTTT	CASRRDAKNTEAFF
.	TRBJ2-3	once	TRBV29-1	TGCAGCATCGCAGGGGCGGGGAGCACAGATACGCAGTATTTT	CSIAGAGSTDTQYF
.	TRBJ2-1	.	TRBV9	TGTGCCAGCAGCGTAGAGAGGGGGGACAATGAGCAGTTCTTC	CASSVERGDNEQFF
TRBD2	TRBJ2-3	.	TRBV5-1	TGCGCCAGCAGCTGGACTAGCGGGAGGGGAGATACGCAGTATTTT	CASSWTSGRGDTQYF
.	TRBJ2-7	.	TRBV2	TGTGCCAGCAGTCCCCCTGGCCCCGGCCTAAGCTCCTACGAGCAGTACTTC	CASSPPGPGLSSYEQYF
.	TRBJ2-1	.	TRBV28	TGTGCCAGCAGTTCCTCTCGGGGGCTTAATGAGCAGTTCTTC	CASSSSRGLNEQFF
TRBD1	TRBJ1-2	.	TRBV30	TGTGCCTGGAGCAGAGGGGGCTCTTCCAACTATGGCTACACCTTC	CAWSRGGSSNYGYTF
TRBD1	TRBJ1-2	.	TRBV9	TGTGCCAGCAGCGTAACAGGGGAACCCTTCTATGGCTACACCTTC	CASSVTGEPFYGYTF
TRBD2	TRBJ2-5	.	TRBV11-2	TGTGCCAGCAGAGGACGCAGGGTAGCGGGAGAGGAGACCCAGTACTTC	CASRGRRVAGEETQYF
.	TRBJ2-7	.	TRBV28	TGTGCCAGCAGTATAAACTACGAGCAGTACTTC	CASSINYEQYF
.	TRBJ1-1	.	TRBV19	TGTGCCAGTAGTACCGGGACTACCCTGGGGGCTTTCTTT	CASSTGTTLGAFF
TRBD2	TRBJ2-2	.	TRBV4-1	TGCGCCAGCAGCCAGCGAGCGGGAGGGCTAGGCGGGGAGCTGTTTTTT	CASSQRAGGLGGELFF
TRBD2	TRBJ2-1	.	TRBV11-3	TGTGCCAGCAGCCAGGGGACTAGCGGGAGTAAGGGCAATGAGCAGTTCTTC	CASSQGTSGSKGNEQFF
.	TRBJ2-7	.	TRBV5-1	TGCGCCAGCAGCTCCGAGGGCCTCTCCTACGAGCAGTACTTC	CASSSEGLSYEQYF
.	TRBJ2-5	.	TRBV6-6	TGTGCCAGCAGTTACTCAGGGGAGACCCAGTACTTC	CASSYSGETQYF
.	TRBJ1-2	.	TRBV5-1	TGCGCCAGCAGCTTGGCCGTGGTACCGGGAGACTATGGCTACACCTTC	CASSLAVVPGDYGYTF
TRBD1	TRBJ1-4	once	TRBV5-1	TGCGCCAGCAGCTGGCGGACAGGGCTTGGCGAAAAACTGTTTTTT	CASSWRTGLGEKLFF
TRBD1	TRBJ1-2	.	TRBV19	TGTGCCAGTGGCGAGGACAGGACGGACTATGGCTACACCTTC	CASGEDRTDYGYTF
.	TRBJ2-7	.	TRBV18	TGTGCCAGCTCACCAGAGCCCTTAACTGTCGGGGACGAGCAGTACTTC	CASSPEPLTVGDEQYF
TRBD2	TRBJ2-1	once	TRBV7-8	TGTGCCAGCAGCTATAGACTAGCGGGAGTTGTCTACAATGAGCAGTTCTTC	CASSYRLAGVVYNEQFF
.	TRBJ1-5	.	TRBV28	TGTGCCAGCGGAGGCAGGCTCAATCAGCCCCAGCATTTT	CASGGRLNQPQHF
.	TRBJ1-5	.	TRBV6-6	TGTGCCAGCAGTTACTCGAGGGACAGCAATCAGCCCCAGCATTTT	CASSYSRDSNQPQHF
.	TRBJ1-5	.	TRBV7-8	TGTGCCAGCAGCGTCCGGGCCTTCGGTCAGCCCCAGCATTTT	CASSVRAFGQPQHF
.	TRBJ1-5	.	TRBV7-3	TGTGCCAGCAGCCCTGAGGTGTTCAGCACCAATCAGCCCCAGCATTTT	CASSPEVFSTNQPQHF
TRBD1	TRBJ2-7	.	TRBV28	TGTGCCAGCAGCTTTACCGGGACAGGGTCTAAGGAGCAGTACTTC	CASSFTGTGSKEQYF
TRBD1	TRBJ1-2	.	TRBV11-1	TGTGCCAGCAGCTATACACAGGGGTTTGGCTACACCTTC	CASSYTQGFGYTF
TRBD1	TRBJ2-2	.	TRBV13	TGTGCCAGCAGCGCCCGACAGGGCGCGAACACCGGGGAGCTGTTTTTT	CASSARQGANTGELFF